Presented here are 27 T cell receptor delta chains from one specimen sequenced in a study of γδ T cells in repeated Plasmodium falciparum infection. TCRdb re-called clones from the multiplex PCR reads via CATT. The sample records 50,000 or so delta-chain clones, 1.6% being singletons. Bulk repertoires came from Vgamma9/Vdelta2+ or Vdelta2-negative gammadelta T cells flow-sorted from PBMC. The sample was gamma-delta T cells from blood. The receptors were sampled from a pool of human donors (malaria-infected and uninfected, not separated).

Points on this clone: The protein held in TCRdb is that of a much larger clone and does not match this DNA's translation at residues 6 and 11, likely because of a read error; the protein shown is translated from the DNA. The chain has TRDV1 and TRDJ1; D unresolved. TCRdb does not report a J gene; here it was assigned by matching the DNA to germline references. Germline V gives CDR1 TSWWSYY, CDR2 QGS. The V end lost 3 bases, the J end lost 7 bases, and 21 bases lay between the germline ends. The length of the CDR3 is 16 residues. The DNA of the CDR3 is TGTGCTCTTGGGGAGCGAAAGGTTTGGCACATTCGTAAACTCATCTTT. Its protein is CALGERKVWHIRKLIF.

This clone has ten or more counts. TCRdb assigns this DNA the protein of a much larger clone, which departs from its translation at residue 15; this likely reflects a read error, and the protein shown comes from translating the DNA. The chain couples TRDV1 to TRDJ1, with 8 nucleotides matching TRDD3. Germline CDR1 is TSWWSYY and CDR2 is QGS. This CDR3 is 18 amino acids long. CDR3 residues: CALGETKGYVLDTDRLIF. CDR3 sequence (DNA): TGTGCTCTTGGGGAAACAAAGGGATACGTTCTTGACACCGATAGACTCATCTTT.

This clone was seen more than once but under ten times. A far larger clone lies a single base away; this is likely a read error. The same CDR3 can be traced to other DNA sequences in this sample. No J gene was called, and the V gene is TRDV1; no check of the table's D call, TRDD3, against the DNA was made. The CDR3 contains 25 residues. Germline V gene sequence: CDR1 TSWWSYY, CDR2 QGS. Here the CDR3 DNA reads TGTGCTCTTGGGGAAGTGCCTAAACGGAGTCCCCGGATCATGGGGGATACGCGTCCATCCGATAAGCTCATCTTT. Translating it yields CALGEVPKRSPRIMGDTRPSDKLIF.

To note about this clone: This likely reflects a read error, since a far larger clone is one base away. This sequence joins TRDV3 and TRDJ1; a weak D match, TRDD3 (6 bases). No J segment appears in TCRdb, so it was assigned here by matching the sequence to germline. V lost 1 base, J lost 4 bases, and 37 bases lay in between. In germline, CDR1 is TVYSNPD, CDR2 GDNSRS (reference sequence). The CDR3 loop spans 21 amino acids. The DNA of the CDR3 is TGTGCCTTTACTCCTCTCAATGGGATGGGAGATACGCGGGACGGTTTCGATAAACTCATCTTT. Translation gives CAFTPLNGMGDTRDGFDKLIF.

This clone was found many times. The protein TCRdb lists belongs to a much larger clone and differs from this DNA's translation at residue 13, which points to a read error; the protein shown is made from the DNA. CDR3 amino acids: CALGAYLPSYDLLGNTDKLIF. In DNA, the CDR3 is TGTGCTCTTGGGGCGTACCTCCCGTCCTACGACCTCTTGGGGAACACCGATAAACTCATCTTT. V usage is TRDV1 and J usage is TRDJ1; a weak D match, TRDD2 (6 bases). Trimming cost V 4 bases and J 0 bases, with 30 bases left between them. The CDR3 has 21 residues. The V gene's germline CDR1 is TSWWSYY and CDR2 QGS.

This clone appeared a few times. This DNA's translation and the protein TCRdb lists, from a much larger clone, do not match at residue 11, likely due to a read error; the protein shown is translated from the DNA. The rearrangement joins TRDV1 to TRDJ1, with TRDD3 as a possible D gene (8 bases). From germline, CDR1 is TSWWSYY and CDR2 QGS. The CDR3 covers 24 residues. Trimming removed 3 bases at V and 2 bases at J, with 40 bases between. The DNA for the CDR3 is TGTGCTCTTGGGGATCGCAAGGCCTTCCTTACCTCGTACTGGGGGTCCCGAGGAACCGATAAACTCATCTTT. Residues: CALGDRKAFLTSYWGSRGTDKLIF.

This clone was seen only a few times. The protein TCRdb gives is from a much larger clone and does not agree with this DNA's translation at residues 13 and 16, likely a read error; the protein shown here comes from the DNA. This CDR3 is CALGEQRILRWGVLVADKLIF. The CDR3 DNA reads as TGTGCTCTTGGGGAACAGAGAATCCTGAGGTGGGGGGTATTGGTGGCCGATAAACTCATCTTT. The rearrangement joins TRDV1 to TRDJ1; TRDD3 is a possible D gene (6 bases). Germline V lookup: CDR1 TSWWSYY, CDR2 QGS. V lost 1 base and J 3 bases, leaving 30 bases between the germline ends. CDR3 length: 21 amino acids.

To note about this clone: A far larger clone is a single base away, which makes a read error likely. Other nucleotide sequences from this sample produce the same CDR3. The chain couples TRDV1 to TRDJ1, with a weak D call TRDD3 (6 bases). Here the J gene was assigned by germline matching of the DNA, as TCRdb has none. The CDR3 sequence is 17 residues long. Trimming cost V 0 bases and J 3 bases, with 17 bases left between them. Germline V gene lookup returns CDR1 TSWWSYY and CDR2 QGS. The CDR3 sequence: CALGELGLGYAADKLIF. Here the CDR3 DNA reads TGTGCTCTTGGGGAACTAGGGCTGGGGTACGCGGCCGATAAACTCATCTTT.

This clone was seen more than once but under ten times. The protein TCRdb lists belongs to a much larger clone and differs from this DNA's translation at residue 6, which points to a read error; the protein shown is made from the DNA. The gene calls are TRDV2 and TRDJ1; 8 nucleotides line up with TRDD3. TCRdb leaves out the J gene; it was filled in here by matching the DNA to germline. The ends lost 9 bases at V and 2 bases at J; junction bases unmatched: 13. The CDR3 has 15 residues. Germline V gene data show CDR1 as GEAIGNYY and CDR2 as EKD. The CDR3: CAGWGTQDDTDKLIF. CDR3 sequence (DNA): TGTGCCGGCTGGGGGACGCAAGACGATACCGATAAACTCATCTTT.

About this clone: This DNA's translation differs at residue 6 from TCRdb's protein, which comes from a much larger clone; a read error is likely, and the protein shown is translated from the DNA. The chain has TRDV1 and TRDJ1; either TRDD2 or TRDD3 may supply D (8 bases each). TCRdb lists no J gene, so it was determined here by aligning the DNA to germline. The CDR3 is made up of 28 amino acids. The germline V gene encodes CDR1 TSWWSYY and CDR2 QGS. V shed 2 bases and J shed 0 bases, with 49 bases lying between them. The CDR3 DNA is TGTGCTCTTGGGGAAGCCCCGGAATCTTCCTACGCCATTTCCCTACTGGGGGCCTTCACAAGCTACACCGATAAACTCATCTTT. Translating it yields CALGEAPESSYAISLLGAFTSYTDKLIF.

Remarks on this clone: TCRdb attributes to this sequence the protein of a much larger clone, which differs from the DNA translation at residue 16; a read error is likely, and the protein displayed is translated from the DNA. CDR3 DNA: TGTGCTCTTGGATCGGGGTCCTACGTTTTTACTGGGGCTAAAGGTAGACTCATCTTT. It codes for CALGSGSYVFTGAKGRLIF. The chain joins TRDV1 to TRDJ1; D might be TRDD3 (7 bases). Here the J gene came from matching the DNA to germline, since TCRdb omits it. This CDR3 spans 19 amino acids. With 6 bases removed from V and 10 bases from J, the gap between germline ends came to 36 bases. Germline CDR1 reads TSWWSYY; CDR2 reads QGS.

The table lists this clone with a few counts. This DNA's translation differs at residue 12 from TCRdb's protein, which comes from a much larger clone; a read error is likely, and the protein shown is translated from the DNA. The chain joins TRDV1 to TRDJ1; no clear D. No J segment appears in TCRdb, so it was assigned here by matching the sequence to germline. Trimming shortened V by 1 base and J by 0 bases, and 21 bases separated the two germline ends. Germline V gene sequence: CDR1 TSWWSYY, CDR2 QGS. This CDR3 region has 19 residues. The CDR3 region has the DNA TGTGCTCTTGGGGAACCTGAACGGGGTATACCCATGTACACCGATAAACTCATCTTT. Amino acid sequence: CALGEPERGIPMYTDKLIF.

This clone turned up a few times. A read error likely explains this, since a far larger clone differs by one base. Other DNA variants within this sample encode the same CDR3. The chain combines TRDV1 with TRDJ1; maybe TRDD3 (7 bases). Germline assignment: CDR1 TSWWSYY and CDR2 QGS. The CDR3 covers 18 residues. Between the trimmed V and J ends, which lost 8 bases and 2 bases, there was a span of 27 bases. The CDR3 nucleotides read TGTGCTCTTACCTCCTACGTTCGTATCTGGGGGCTAACCGATAAACTCATCTTT. This gives the protein CALTSYVRIWGLTDKLIF.

In the case of this clone: TCRdb records a much larger clone's protein for this DNA, with a difference at residue 8 that likely arises from a read error; the protein given is the translation of the DNA. V is TRDV1 and J is TRDJ1, with TRDD3 matching over 13 bases. TCRdb offers no J gene call, so here the DNA was matched to germline to obtain one. Germline CDR1 reads TSWWSYY; CDR2 reads QGS. V dropped 3 bases and J dropped 2; count of bases not matched to a gene: 21. The CDR3 runs to 22 residues. The CDR3 DNA is TGTGCTCTTGGGGACTGCGGCCCTCCTACCCAACTGGGGGATACGGATACCGATAAACTCATCTTT. Protein product: CALGDCGPPTQLGDTDTDKLIF.

Only a few counts were recorded for this clone. The TCRdb protein comes from a much larger clone and disagrees with this DNA's translation at residue 4, likely due to a read error; the protein given here is derived from the DNA. This chain joins TRDV1 and TRDJ1; D might be TRDD3 (5 bases). The J gene, missing from TCRdb, was assigned here through DNA to germline matching. Germline CDR1 is TSWWSYY and CDR2 is QGS. CDR3 size: 19 residues. The CDR3 sequence is CALRELGGTESYPWDKLIF. CDR3 coding DNA: TGTGCTCTTAGGGAACTAGGGGGTACAGAGTCTTACCCTTGGGATAAACTCATCTTT.

By share of the sample, this clone is medium-sized. Distinct nucleotide sequences in the sample also encode this CDR3. The chain has TRDV1 and TRDJ1; the D gene could be TRDD2 or TRDD3 (9 bases each). Germline assignment: CDR1 TSWWSYY and CDR2 QGS. The ends were cut back, 3 bases at V and 0 bases at J, with 38 bases in the middle. The CDR3 length is 24 residues. CDR3 protein: CALGDALPSYQVLGDFGYTDKLIF. In nucleotides, the CDR3 is TGTGCTCTTGGGGATGCGCTTCCTTCCTACCAGGTACTGGGGGACTTCGGGTACACCGATAAACTCATCTTT.

In this sample, this clone turned up many times. The chain couples TRDV2 to TRDJ1, with 10 bases aligning to TRDD3. CDR3 length equals 13 residues. J lost 6 bases, V lost 7 bases, and 7 bases had no gene match. Germline lookup yields CDR1 GEAIGNYY and CDR2 EKD. This chain's CDR3 is CACYVLGDYKLIF. In DNA form, the CDR3 reads TGTGCCTGCTATGTACTGGGGGATTATAAACTCATCTTT.

This clone was seen repeatedly, ten times or more. The J gene is TRDJ1, the V gene TRDV1; 8 bases map to TRDD3. Germline values: CDR1 TSWWSYY, CDR2 QGS. This CDR3 has 18 residues. V shed 0 bases, J shed 7 bases, and the junction held 16 bases outside the gene matches. CDR3 coding DNA: TGTGCTCTTGGGGAACTTCGCGCCACTACTGGGGGTCGCCCTAAACTCATCTTT. Translating gives CALGELRATTGGRPKLIF.

This clone was recorded many times. The sample carries other DNA sequences with the same CDR3. The J gene is TRDJ1, the V gene TRDV2, with 8 bases identical to TRDD3. In germline, CDR1 is GEAIGNYY, CDR2 EKD. V lost 4 bases, J lost 0 bases, and 18 bases stayed unmatched. The CDR3 totals 19 residues. The chain's CDR3 is CACEPPLGVFGNNTDKLIF. The CDR3 DNA is TGTGCCTGTGAGCCTCCACTGGGGGTCTTCGGGAATAACACCGATAAACTCATCTTT.

Points on this clone: This likely came from a read error, as a far larger clone is one base away. This same CDR3 is encoded by further DNA sequences in the sample. The genes are TRDV1 and TRDJ1, with TRDD2 as a possible D gene (8 bases). The CDR3 has 20 residues. CDR1 TSWWSYY and CDR2 QGS come from the germline V gene. CDR3: CALGELSSYYGGPYTDKLIF. The CDR3 bases are TGTGCTCTCGGGGAACTCTCTTCCTACTATGGGGGACCGTACACCGATAAACTCATCTTT.

Points on this clone: A far larger clone is a single base away, which makes a read error likely. This specimen includes other DNA sequences encoding the same CDR3. The chain links TRDV1 to TRDJ1, with TRDD3 identical over 8 bases. No J gene is reported in TCRdb; it was inferred here by comparing the DNA with germline. The junction had 26 bases not matched to a gene; V was cut back by 2 bases and J by 6 bases. Germline V gene data show CDR1 as TSWWSYY and CDR2 as QGS. This CDR3 has 21 residues. The DNA of the CDR3 is TGTGCTCTTGGGGAAAAACGGCGTTGTTCCGGGGGATATGAAGGAACTTATAAACTCATCTTT. It translates to CALGEKRRCSGGYEGTYKLIF.

In its sample, this clone was seen a few times. This likely traces to a read error, being one base from a far larger clone. Other DNA sequences in this sample translate to the same CDR3. The V gene corresponds to TRDV2; no J gene was called; TRDD3, as called in the table, went unchecked against the DNA. Germline loops: CDR1 GEAIGNYY, CDR2 EKD. There are 20 residues in the CDR3. CDR3 protein: CACDPVGERTGGRGKAQLFF. The CDR3, as DNA: TGTGCCTGTGACCCCGTCGGAGAACGTACTGGGGGGCGTGGTAAAGCACAACTCTTCTTC.

This clone showed up just a few times. This may be a read error: a much more frequent sequence differs by one nucleotide. The gene calls are TRDV1 and TRDJ1; 11 positions agree with TRDD3. Here the J gene came from matching the DNA to germline, since TCRdb omits it. The CDR3 contains 28 residues. Germline assignment: CDR1 TSWWSYY and CDR2 QGS. The CDR3 DNA sequence: TGTGCTCTTGGGGAACTAGGCCCGGCCCCCGAGCGCCTTCTTTTAGCCTACTGGGGGATAAGTCACACAGATAAACTCATCTTT. Amino acid sequence: CALGELGPAPERLLLAYWGISHTDKLIF.

There are many counts of this clone. The protein recorded in TCRdb matches a much larger clone and deviates from this DNA's translation at residue 6, suggesting a read error; the protein here is obtained by translating the DNA. The J gene is TRDJ3, the V gene TRDV2; the D is unclear. Since TCRdb gives no J gene, matching the DNA to germline was used here to assign it. Germline V gives CDR1 GEAIGNYY, CDR2 EKD. V was clipped by 0 bases and J by 6 bases, with 8 bases between them. This CDR3 has 15 residues. DNA for the CDR3: TGTGCCTGTGACACCGCCGGGACGGACACCCGACAGATGTTTTTC. Encoded protein: CACDTAGTDTRQMFF.

Comment on this clone: The TCRdb protein, from a much larger clone, departs from this DNA's translation at residue 3, likely by read error; the protein shown derives from the DNA. The rearrangement uses TRDV1 and TRDJ1, with 12 bases aligning to TRDD3. Because TCRdb records no J gene, it was assigned here through a match of the DNA to germline. The CDR3 runs to 21 residues. Germline CDR1 and CDR2: TSWWSYY and QGS. In DNA, the CDR3 is TGTGCTCCTGGGGAACTTGGGGAGTACGCTGGGGGATACGCGTACACCGATAAACTCATCTTT. Protein: CAPGELGEYAGGYAYTDKLIF.

In its sample, this clone was seen a few times. TCRdb's protein sequence differs at residue 18 from the translated DNA; the protein presented here follows the DNA. This sequence joins TRDV1 and TRDJ1; TRDD3 matches 12 bases. Since TCRdb gives no J gene, matching the DNA to germline was used here to assign it. The germline CDR1 and CDR2 sequences are TSWWSYY and QGS. The CDR3 has 23 residues. V trimming: 3 bases; J trimming: 0 bases; junction bases outside the gene matches: 23. This CDR3 is CALGERFLPLILGDTPYTDKLIF. CDR3 nucleotides: TGTGCTCTTGGGGAGAGATTCCTACCCTTGATACTGGGGGATACCCCGTACACCGATAAACTCATCTTT.

By share of the sample, this clone is medium-sized. Other nucleotide sequences from this sample produce the same CDR3. The chain combines TRDV2 with TRDJ1; 13 nucleotides align to TRDD3. With V trimmed by 3 bases and J by 4 bases, 4 bases remained unmatched. CDR1 and CDR2 from the germline V gene are GEAIGNYY and EKD. This CDR3 contains 15 residues. The CDR3 nucleotides are TGTGCCTGTGACCAAACTGGGGGATACGGCGATAAACTCATCTTT. Translated: CACDQTGGYGDKLIF.